Below are 10 T cell receptor beta chains sequenced from a single sample in a study of post-analysis software for immune sequencing data. Whole-study results and caveats: Included in a set of five TRBV segments more frequent in patients than controls were TRBV5-6, TRBV5-1 and TRBV20-1.

Libraries were made from TCR beta cDNA, and they carried unique molecular identifiers. TCRdb passed the PCR reads through MiXCR, listing each CDR3 protein once. Of roughly 400,000 distinct CDR3 sequences in the sample, roughly 38% were seen once. No antigen has been identified for these receptors. The specimen sequenced was blood. The receptors originated from a girl aged 2-10 years with multiple sclerosis.

A few counts support this clonotype. The V and J genes are TRBV7-2 and TRBJ1-5; D call uncertain. The CDR3 spans 14 residues. Trimming left V 5 bases short and J 5 bases short, with 13 bases between. Germline V gene data show CDR1 as SGHTA and CDR2 as FQGNSA. The CDR3 sequence is CASSTSASHQPQHF. CDR3 in DNA: TGTGCCAGCAGCACTAGTGCCTCGCATCAGCCCCAGCATTTT.

The rearrangement uses TRBV7-2 and TRBJ2-4, with a possible D match to TRBD2 (5 bases). Germline CDR1 SGHTA, CDR2 FQGNSA. The V end was cut by 5 bases, the J end by 3 bases, with 14 bases between. CDR3 length: 15 amino acids. The CDR3: CASSPRGSGKNIQYF. Here the CDR3 DNA reads TGTGCCAGCAGCCCCCGCGGGTCGGGCAAAAACATTCAGTACTTC.

J is TRBJ1-2 and V is TRBV20-1; D is uncertain. V lost 4 bases and J lost 2, with 14 bases in between. This CDR3 spans 14 amino acids. Germline lookup yields CDR1 DFQATT and CDR2 SNEGSKA (reference sequence). For the CDR3, the DNA is TGCAGTGCTATACGCCCCAAACAGAACTATGGCTACACCTTC. Protein product: CSAIRPKQNYGYTF.

The rearrangement joins TRBV6-5 to TRBJ1-1; TRBD1 agrees at 9 bases. J lost 8 bases, V lost 2 bases, and 9 bases had no gene match. This CDR3 comprises 15 residues. The V gene's germline CDR1 is MNHEY and CDR2 SVGAGI. CDR3 sequence: CASSYVSGQGGEAFF. The CDR3, as DNA: TGTGCCAGCAGTTACGTTTCGGGACAGGGTGGCGAAGCTTTCTTT.

The J gene is TRBJ2-7, the V gene TRBV7-9, with TRBD1 matching 10 bases. This CDR3 spans 13 amino acids. The trim removed 11 bases at V and 4 bases at J, leaving 8 bases unmatched. Germline CDR1 SEHNR, CDR2 FQNEAQ (reference sequence). The CDR3 loop is CAGSDRGLYEQYF. The CDR3 DNA reads TGTGCCGGTTCAGACAGGGGGCTTTACGAGCAGTACTTC.

Only a few counts were recorded for this clonotype. The V call is TRBV10-3, the J call TRBJ2-5; tentative D call: TRBD1 (5 bases). This CDR3 has 15 residues. Trimming removed 4 bases at V and 1 base at J, with 13 bases between. Germline CDR1 reads ENHRY; CDR2 reads SYGVKD. The CDR3 nucleotides read TGTGCCATCAGTGTGGCAGGCAGGGCCCAAGAGACCCAGTACTTC. It translates to CAISVAGRAQETQYF.

There are a few counts of this clonotype. The chain couples TRBV14 to TRBJ2-1; TRBD2 is a possible D gene (6 bases). Trimming took off 5 bases at V and 1 base at J, with 12 bases between the two ends. This CDR3 has 15 residues. Germline-derived CDR1 and CDR2 are SGHDN and FVKESK. The chain's CDR3 is CASSARLVSYNEQFF. The CDR3 coding sequence is TGTGCCAGCAGCGCACGACTAGTTTCCTACAATGAGCAGTTCTTC.

In its sample, this clonotype was seen a few times. J is TRBJ2-3 and V is TRBV7-3, with 7 bases fitting TRBD2. Germline values: CDR1 SGHTA, CDR2 FQGTGA. The CDR3 extends over 17 amino acids. With V trimmed by 0 bases and J by 0 bases, 6 bases remained unmatched. Here the CDR3 DNA reads TGTGCCAGCAGCTTAACGGTAGCGGGTCCTAGCACAGATACGCAGTATTTT. The encoded protein is CASSLTVAGPSTDTQYF.

This clonotype has just a few counts. The V call is TRBV15, the J call TRBJ2-7; the D is unclear. Germline V CDR1 and CDR2: LNHNV, YYDKDF (reference sequence). The CDR3 runs 14 residues. Trimming left V 0 bases short and J 3 bases short, with 9 bases between. The CDR3 sequence: CATSRDGLSYEQYF. The CDR3 DNA reads as TGTGCCACCAGCAGAGATGGTTTGAGCTACGAGCAGTACTTC. Using reference TRBV15 and TRBJ2-7 for the parts outside the CDR3, the full variable domain is DAMVIQNPRYQVTQFGKPVTLSCSQTLNHNVMYWYQQKSSQAPKLLFHYYDKDFNNEADTPDNFQSRRPNTSFCFLDIRSPGLGDTAMYLCATSRDGLSYEQYFGPGTRLTVT.

This chain connects TRBV7-2 to TRBJ2-3; 7 bases align to TRBD1. The germline V gene has CDR1 SGHTA and CDR2 FQGNSA. There are 17 residues in the CDR3. After removal of 5 bases from V and 6 bases from J, the junction contained 17 bases not matched to a gene. The CDR3 DNA reads TGTGCCAGCAGCACGTGGGACAGCAAAGGTCCGGTTGATACGCAGTATTTT. Amino acid sequence: CASSTWDSKGPVDTQYF.